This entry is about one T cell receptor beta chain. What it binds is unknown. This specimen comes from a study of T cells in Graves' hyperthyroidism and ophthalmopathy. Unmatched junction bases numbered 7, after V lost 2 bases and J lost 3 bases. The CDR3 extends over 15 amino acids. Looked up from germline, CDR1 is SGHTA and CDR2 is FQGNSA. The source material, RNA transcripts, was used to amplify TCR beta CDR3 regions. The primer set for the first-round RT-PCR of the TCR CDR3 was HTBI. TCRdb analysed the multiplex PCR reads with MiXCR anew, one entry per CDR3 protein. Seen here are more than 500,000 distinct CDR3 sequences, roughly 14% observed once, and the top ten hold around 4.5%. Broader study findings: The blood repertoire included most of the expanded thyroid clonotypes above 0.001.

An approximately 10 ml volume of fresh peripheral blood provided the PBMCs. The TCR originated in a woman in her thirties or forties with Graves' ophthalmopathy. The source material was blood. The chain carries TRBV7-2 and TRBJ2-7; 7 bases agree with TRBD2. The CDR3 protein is CASSLYRGGNYEQYF. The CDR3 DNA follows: TGTGCCAGCAGCTTATATAGGGGAGGGAACTACGAGCAGTACTTC.